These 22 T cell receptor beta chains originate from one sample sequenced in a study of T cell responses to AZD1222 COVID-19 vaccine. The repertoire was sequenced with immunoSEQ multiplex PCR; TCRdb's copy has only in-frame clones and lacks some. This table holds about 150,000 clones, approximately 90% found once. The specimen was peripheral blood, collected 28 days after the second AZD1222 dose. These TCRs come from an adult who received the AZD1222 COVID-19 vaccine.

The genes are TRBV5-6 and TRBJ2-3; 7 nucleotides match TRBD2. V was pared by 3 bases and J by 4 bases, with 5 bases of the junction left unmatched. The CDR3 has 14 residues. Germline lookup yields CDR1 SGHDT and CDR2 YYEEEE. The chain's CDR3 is CASSWEGIADTQYF. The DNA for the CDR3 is TGTGCCAGCAGCTGGGAGGGAATCGCAGATACGCAGTATTTT. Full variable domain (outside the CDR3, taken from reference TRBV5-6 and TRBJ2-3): DAGVTQSPTHLIKTRGQQVTLRCSPKSGHDTVSWYQQALGQGPQFIFQYYEEEERQRGNFPDRFSGHQFPNYSSELNVNALLLGDSALYLCASSWEGIADTQYFGPGTRLTVL.

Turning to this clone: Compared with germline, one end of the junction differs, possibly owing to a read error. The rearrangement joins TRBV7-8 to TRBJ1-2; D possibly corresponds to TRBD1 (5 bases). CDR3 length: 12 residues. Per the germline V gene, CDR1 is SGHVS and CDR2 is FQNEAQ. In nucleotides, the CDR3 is TGTGCCAGCAGCTTAGGAACAGGCTCTTCCTCCTTC. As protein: CASSLGTGSSSF.

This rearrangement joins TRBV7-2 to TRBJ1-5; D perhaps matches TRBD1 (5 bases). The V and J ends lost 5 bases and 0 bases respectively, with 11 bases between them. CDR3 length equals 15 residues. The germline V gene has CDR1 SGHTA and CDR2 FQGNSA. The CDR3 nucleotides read TGTGCCAGCAGCCCACGGGACGTTAGCAATCAGCCCCAGCATTTT. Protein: CASSPRDVSNQPQHF.

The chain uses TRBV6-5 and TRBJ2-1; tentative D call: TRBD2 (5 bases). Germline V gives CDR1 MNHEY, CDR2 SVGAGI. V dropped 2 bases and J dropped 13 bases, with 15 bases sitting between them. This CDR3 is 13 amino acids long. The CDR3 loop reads CASSYQKREPQFF. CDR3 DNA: TGTGCCAGCAGTTACCAGAAACGGGAACCACAGTTCTTC.

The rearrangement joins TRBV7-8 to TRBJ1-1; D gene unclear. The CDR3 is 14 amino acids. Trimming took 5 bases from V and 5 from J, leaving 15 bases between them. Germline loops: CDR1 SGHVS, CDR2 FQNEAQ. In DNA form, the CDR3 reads TGTGCCAGCAGCCTCACCCACCAAGGGACTGAAGCTTTCTTT. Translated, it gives CASSLTHQGTEAFF.

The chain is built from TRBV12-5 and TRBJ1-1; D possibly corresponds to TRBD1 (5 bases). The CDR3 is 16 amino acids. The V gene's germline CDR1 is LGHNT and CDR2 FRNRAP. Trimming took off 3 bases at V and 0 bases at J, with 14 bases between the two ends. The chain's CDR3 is CASGLRAGRMNTEAFF. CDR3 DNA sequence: TGTGCTAGTGGTTTAAGGGCAGGGCGGATGAACACTGAAGCTTTCTTT.

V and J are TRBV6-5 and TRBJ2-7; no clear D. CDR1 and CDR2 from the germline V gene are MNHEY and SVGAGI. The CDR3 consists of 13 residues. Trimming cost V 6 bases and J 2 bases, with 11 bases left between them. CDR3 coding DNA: TGTGCCAGCAGAATATCCTCAGCCTACGAGCAGTACTTC. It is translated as CASRISSAYEQYF.

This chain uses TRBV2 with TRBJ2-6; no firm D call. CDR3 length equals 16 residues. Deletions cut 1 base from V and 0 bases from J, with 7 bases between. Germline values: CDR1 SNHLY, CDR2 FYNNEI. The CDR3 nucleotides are TGTGCCAGCAGTGAAGTACGGAGCTCTGGGGCCAACGTCCTGACTTTC. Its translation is CASSEVRSSGANVLTF.

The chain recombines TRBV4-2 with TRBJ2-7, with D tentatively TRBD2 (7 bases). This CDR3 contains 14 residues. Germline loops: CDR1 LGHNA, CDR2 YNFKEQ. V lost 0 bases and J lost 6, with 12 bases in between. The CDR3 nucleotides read TGTGCCAGCAGCCAAGAAAGGGCGGGGGCCGAGCAGTACTTC. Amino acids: CASSQERAGAEQYF.

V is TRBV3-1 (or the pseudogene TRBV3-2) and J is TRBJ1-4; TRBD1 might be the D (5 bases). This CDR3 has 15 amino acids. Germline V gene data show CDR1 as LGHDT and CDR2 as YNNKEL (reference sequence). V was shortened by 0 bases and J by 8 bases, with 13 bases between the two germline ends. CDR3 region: CASSQEEGIGEKLFF. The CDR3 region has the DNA TGTGCCAGCAGCCAAGAGGAGGGGATTGGCGAAAAACTGTTTTTT.

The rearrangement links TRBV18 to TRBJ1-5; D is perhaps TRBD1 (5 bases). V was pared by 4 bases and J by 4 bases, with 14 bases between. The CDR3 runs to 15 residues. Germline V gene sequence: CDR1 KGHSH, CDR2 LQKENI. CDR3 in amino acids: CASSQLGGENQPQHF. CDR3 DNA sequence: TGTGCCAGCTCACAACTGGGGGGTGAAAATCAGCCCCAGCATTTT.

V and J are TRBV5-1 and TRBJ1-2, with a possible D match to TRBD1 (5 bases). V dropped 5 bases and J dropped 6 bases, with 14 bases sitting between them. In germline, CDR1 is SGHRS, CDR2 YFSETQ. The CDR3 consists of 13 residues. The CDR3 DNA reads TGCGCCAGCAGTTATGACAGAAGGGATGGCTACACCTTC. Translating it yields CASSYDRRDGYTF. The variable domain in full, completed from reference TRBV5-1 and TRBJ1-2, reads KAGVTQTPRYLIKTRGQQVTLSCSPISGHRSVSWYQQTPGQGLQFLFEYFSETQRNKGNFPGRFSGRQFSNSRSEMNVSTLELGDSALYLCASSYDRRDGYTFGSGTRLTVV.

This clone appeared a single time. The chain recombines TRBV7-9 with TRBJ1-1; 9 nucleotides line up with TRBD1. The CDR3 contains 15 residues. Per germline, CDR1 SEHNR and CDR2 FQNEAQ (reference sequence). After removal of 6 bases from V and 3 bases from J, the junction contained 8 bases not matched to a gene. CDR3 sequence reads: CASSSEGTGYTEAFF. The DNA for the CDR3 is TGTGCCAGCAGTTCCGAAGGGACAGGGTACACTGAAGCTTTCTTT.

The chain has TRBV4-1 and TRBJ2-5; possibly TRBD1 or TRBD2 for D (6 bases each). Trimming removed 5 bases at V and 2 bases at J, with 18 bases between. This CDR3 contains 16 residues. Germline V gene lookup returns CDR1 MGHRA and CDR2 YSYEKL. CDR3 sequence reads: CASSESGAAFQETQYF. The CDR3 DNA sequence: TGCGCCAGCAGCGAATCGGGGGCAGCTTTTCAAGAGACCCAGTACTTC.

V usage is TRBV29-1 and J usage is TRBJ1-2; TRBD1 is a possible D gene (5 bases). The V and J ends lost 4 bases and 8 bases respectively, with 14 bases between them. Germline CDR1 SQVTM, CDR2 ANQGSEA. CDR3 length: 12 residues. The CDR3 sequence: CSVARGLEGYTF. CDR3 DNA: TGCAGCGTTGCAAGGGGTCTGGAGGGCTACACCTTC.

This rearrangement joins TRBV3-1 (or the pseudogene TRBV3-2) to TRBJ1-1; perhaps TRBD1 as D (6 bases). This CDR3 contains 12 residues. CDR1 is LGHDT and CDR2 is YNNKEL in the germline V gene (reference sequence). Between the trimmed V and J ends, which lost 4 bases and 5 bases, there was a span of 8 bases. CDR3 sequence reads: CASSPGQTEAFF. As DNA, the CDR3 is TGTGCCAGCAGCCCCGGACAGACTGAAGCTTTCTTT.

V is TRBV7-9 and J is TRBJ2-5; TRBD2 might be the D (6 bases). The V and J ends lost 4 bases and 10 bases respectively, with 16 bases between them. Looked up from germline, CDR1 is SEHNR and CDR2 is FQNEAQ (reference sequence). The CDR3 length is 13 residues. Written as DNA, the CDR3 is TGTGCCAGCAGCTCCAGCGGGCGTGGGGACCAGTACTTC. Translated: CASSSSGRGDQYF.

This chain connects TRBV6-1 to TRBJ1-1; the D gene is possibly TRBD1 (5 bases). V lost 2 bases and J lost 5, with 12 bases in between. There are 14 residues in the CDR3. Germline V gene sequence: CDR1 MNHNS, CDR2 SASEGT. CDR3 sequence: CASSEYEGWTEAFF. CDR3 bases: TGTGCCAGCAGTGAATATGAGGGGTGGACTGAAGCTTTCTTT.

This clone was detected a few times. CDR3 loop: CASSFGGGSEAFF. CDR3 coding DNA: TGTGCCAGCAGCTTTGGGGGGGGCAGTGAGGCTTTCTTT. The chain links TRBV5-4 to TRBJ1-1; D is perhaps TRBD1 (6 bases). This CDR3 has 13 residues. Germline V gene lookup returns CDR1 SGHNT and CDR2 YYREEE (reference sequence). The germline V and J ends were trimmed by 2 bases and 11 bases, with 16 bases remaining between them.

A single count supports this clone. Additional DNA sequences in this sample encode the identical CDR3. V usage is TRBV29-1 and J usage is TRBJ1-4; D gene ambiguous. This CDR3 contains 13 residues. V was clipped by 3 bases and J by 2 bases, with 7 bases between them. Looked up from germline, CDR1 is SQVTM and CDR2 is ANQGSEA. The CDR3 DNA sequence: TGCAGCGTTGAGGGTGGGACTAATGAAAAACTGTTTTTT. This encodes CSVEGGTNEKLFF. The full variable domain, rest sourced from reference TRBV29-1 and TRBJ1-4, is SAVISQKPSRDICQRGTSLTIQCQVDSQVTMMFWYRQQPGQSLTLIATANQGSEATYESGFVIDKFPISRPNLTFSTLTVSNMSPEDSSIYLCSVEGGTNEKLFFGSGTQLSVL.

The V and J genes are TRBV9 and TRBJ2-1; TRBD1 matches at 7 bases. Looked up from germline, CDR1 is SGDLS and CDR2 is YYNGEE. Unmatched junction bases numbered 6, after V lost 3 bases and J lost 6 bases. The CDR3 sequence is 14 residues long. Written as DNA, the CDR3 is TGTGCCAGCAGCGCCGACCACAGGGGCAATGAGCAGTTCTTC. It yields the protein CASSADHRGNEQFF. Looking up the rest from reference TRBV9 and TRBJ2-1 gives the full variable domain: DSGVTQTPKHLITATGQRVTLRCSPRSGDLSVYWYQQSLDQGLQFLIQYYNGEERAKGNILERFSAQQFPDLHSELNLSSLELGDSALYFCASSADHRGNEQFFGPGTRLTVL.

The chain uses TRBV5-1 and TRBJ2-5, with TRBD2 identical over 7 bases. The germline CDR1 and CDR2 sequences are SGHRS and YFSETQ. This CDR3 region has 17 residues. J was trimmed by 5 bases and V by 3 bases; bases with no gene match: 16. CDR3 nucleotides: TGCGCCAGCAGCTCACCGACTAGCCGCGGATCGCAGGAGACCCAGTACTTC. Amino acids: CASSSPTSRGSQETQYF.